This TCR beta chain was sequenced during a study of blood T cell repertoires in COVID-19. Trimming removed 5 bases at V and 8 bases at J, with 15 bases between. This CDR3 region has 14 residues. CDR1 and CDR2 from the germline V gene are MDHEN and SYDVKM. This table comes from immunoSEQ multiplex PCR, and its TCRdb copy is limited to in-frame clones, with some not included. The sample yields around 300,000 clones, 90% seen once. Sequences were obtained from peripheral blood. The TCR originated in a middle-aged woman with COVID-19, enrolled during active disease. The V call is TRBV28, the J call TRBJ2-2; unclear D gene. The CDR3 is CASSTPTMLGELFF. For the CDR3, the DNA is TGTGCCAGCAGTACCCCGACAATGTTGGGGGAGCTGTTTTTT.